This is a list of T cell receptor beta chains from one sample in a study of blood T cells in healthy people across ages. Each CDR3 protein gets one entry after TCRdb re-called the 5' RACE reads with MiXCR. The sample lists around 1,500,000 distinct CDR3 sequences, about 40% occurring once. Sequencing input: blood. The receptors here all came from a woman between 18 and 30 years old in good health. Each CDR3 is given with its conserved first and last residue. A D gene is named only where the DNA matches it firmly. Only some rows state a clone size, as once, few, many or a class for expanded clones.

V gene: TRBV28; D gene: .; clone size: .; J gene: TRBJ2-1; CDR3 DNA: TGTGCCAGCAGTTCACGTGATAGGACTGAATCCTACAATGAGCAGTTCTTC; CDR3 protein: CASSSRDRTESYNEQFF
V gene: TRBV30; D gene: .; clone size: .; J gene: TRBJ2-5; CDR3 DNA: TGTGCCTGGAGTGCTGAAGAGACCCAGTACTTC; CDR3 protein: CAWSAEETQYF
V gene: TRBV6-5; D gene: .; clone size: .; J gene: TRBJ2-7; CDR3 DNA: TGTGCCAGCAAGGCCGGACTCTACTACGAGCAGTACTTC; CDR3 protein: CASKAGLYYEQYF
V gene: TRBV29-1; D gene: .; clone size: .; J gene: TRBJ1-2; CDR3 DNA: TGCAGCGTTGAAAACACGGAGGCATATGGCTACACCTTC; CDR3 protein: CSVENTEAYGYTF
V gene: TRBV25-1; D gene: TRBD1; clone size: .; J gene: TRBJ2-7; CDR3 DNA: TGTGCCAGCAGTGTTCCCGACAGGGGTATCGACGAGCAGTACTTC; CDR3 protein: CASSVPDRGIDEQYF
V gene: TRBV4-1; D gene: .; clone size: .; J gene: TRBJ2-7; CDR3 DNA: TGCGCCAGCAGCCAAGATCTGAAAACCTACGAGCAGTACTTC; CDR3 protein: CASSQDLKTYEQYF
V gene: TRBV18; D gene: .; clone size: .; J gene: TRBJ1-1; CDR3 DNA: TGTGCCAGCTCACCGACGAGCATCGTGAGGACTGAAGCTTTCTTT; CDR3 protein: CASSPTSIVRTEAFF
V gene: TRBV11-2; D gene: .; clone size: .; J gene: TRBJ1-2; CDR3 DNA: TGTGCCAGCAGCCCCCAAATTGGGGGCGACTATGGCTACACCTTC; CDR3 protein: CASSPQIGGDYGYTF
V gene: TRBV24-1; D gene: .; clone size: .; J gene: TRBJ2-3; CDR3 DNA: TGTGCCACCAGTGATTTTGTGGCAGATACGCAGTATTTT; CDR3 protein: CATSDFVADTQYF
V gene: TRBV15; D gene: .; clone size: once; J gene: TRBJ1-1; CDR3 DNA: TGTGCCACCAGCAGAGATCTTCTTGGGGAGACTAACACTGAAGCTTTCTTT; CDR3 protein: CATSRDLLGETNTEAFF
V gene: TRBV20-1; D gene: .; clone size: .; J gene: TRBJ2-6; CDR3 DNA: TGCAGTGCCCCCGATTCCGGGGCCAACGTCCTGACTTTC; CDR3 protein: CSAPDSGANVLTF
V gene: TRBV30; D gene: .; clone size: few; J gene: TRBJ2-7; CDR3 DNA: TGTGCCTGGAGTAGGTTATACGAGCAGTACTTC; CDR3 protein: CAWSRLYEQYF
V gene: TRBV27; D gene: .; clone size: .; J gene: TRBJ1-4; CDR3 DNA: TGTGCCAGCAGTTTATCCGTGTATGAAAAACTGTTTTTT; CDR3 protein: CASSLSVYEKLFF
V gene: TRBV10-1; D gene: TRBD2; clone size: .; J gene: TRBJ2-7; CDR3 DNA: TGCGCCAGCAGTGAAGGCGGGGGGGCTCTCAATGAGCAGTACTTC; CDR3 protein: CASSEGGGALNEQYF
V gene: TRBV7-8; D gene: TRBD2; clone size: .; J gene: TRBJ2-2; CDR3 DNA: TGTGCCAGCAGCTTAGGGCGGACTAGCGTCGGGGAGCTGTTTTTT; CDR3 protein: CASSLGRTSVGELFF
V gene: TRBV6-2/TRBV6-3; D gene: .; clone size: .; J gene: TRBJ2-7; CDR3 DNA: TGTGCCAGCAGTTACCCTCGAGGCGGGCTGAGGAATGAGCAGTACTTC; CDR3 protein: CASSYPRGGLRNEQYF
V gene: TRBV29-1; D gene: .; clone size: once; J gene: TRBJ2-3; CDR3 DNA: TGCAGCGTTGAAGGGAAGGACGGAATGCCTCCAGATACGCAGTATTTT; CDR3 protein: CSVEGKDGMPPDTQYF
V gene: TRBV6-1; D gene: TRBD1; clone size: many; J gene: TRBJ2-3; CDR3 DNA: TGTGCCAGCAGTGAAGCAGCGGGACAGGGTACAGATACGCAGTATTTT; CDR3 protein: CASSEAAGQGTDTQYF
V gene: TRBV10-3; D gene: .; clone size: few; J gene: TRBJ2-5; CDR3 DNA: TGTGCCATCGCAAACTCCGGGAGCACAGAGACCCAGTACTTC; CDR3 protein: CAIANSGSTETQYF
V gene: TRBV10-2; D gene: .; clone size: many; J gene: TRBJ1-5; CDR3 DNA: TGCGCCAGCAGTGGAGACTCCAATCAGCCCCAGCATTTT; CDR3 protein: CASSGDSNQPQHF
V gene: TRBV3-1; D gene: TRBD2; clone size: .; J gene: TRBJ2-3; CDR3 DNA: TGTGCCAGCAGTCGGACACTAGCGGGAGGTGGAGATACGCAGTATTTT; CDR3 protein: CASSRTLAGGGDTQYF
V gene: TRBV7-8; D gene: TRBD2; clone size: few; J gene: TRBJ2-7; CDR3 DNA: TGTGCCAGCAGTCGGACTAGCGGGTTCCCCTACGAGCAGTACTTC; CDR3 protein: CASSRTSGFPYEQYF
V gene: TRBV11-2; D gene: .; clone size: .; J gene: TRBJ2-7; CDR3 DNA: TGTGCCAGCAACTACGAGCAGTACTTC; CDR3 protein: CASNYEQYF
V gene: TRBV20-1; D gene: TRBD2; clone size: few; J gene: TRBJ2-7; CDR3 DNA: TGCAGTGCTAGAGCTAAGTGGAATAGCGGGAGTGGGGAGCAGTACTTC; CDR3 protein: CSARAKWNSGSGEQYF
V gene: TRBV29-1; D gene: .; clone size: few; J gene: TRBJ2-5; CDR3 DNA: TGCAGCGTTGAAATGGGTAACCAAGAGACCCAGTACTTC; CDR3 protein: CSVEMGNQETQYF
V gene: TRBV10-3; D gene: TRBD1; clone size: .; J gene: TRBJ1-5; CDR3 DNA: TGTGCCATCAGTGCCCGGGACAGGGGGGCAAATCAGCCCCAGCATTTT; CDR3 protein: CAISARDRGANQPQHF
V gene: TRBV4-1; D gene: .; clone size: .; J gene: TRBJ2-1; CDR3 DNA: TGCGCCAGCAGCCGTTACTCAGGAGGGACGGAATCCGGCAATGAGCAGTTCTTC; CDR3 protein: CASSRYSGGTESGNEQFF
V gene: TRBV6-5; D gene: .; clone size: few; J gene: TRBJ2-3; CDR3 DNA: TGTGCCAGCAGCTCCCTCGGGCAGGGTAGCACAGATACGCAGTATTTT; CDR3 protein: CASSSLGQGSTDTQYF
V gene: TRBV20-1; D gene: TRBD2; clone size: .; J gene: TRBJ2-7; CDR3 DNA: TGCAGTGCCTCTGATATAGCGGGGCACGACAATGAGCAGTACTTC; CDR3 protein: CSASDIAGHDNEQYF
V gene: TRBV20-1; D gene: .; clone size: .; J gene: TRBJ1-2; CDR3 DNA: TGCAGTGCTTCAACAGGAATCTATGGCTACACCTTC; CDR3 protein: CSASTGIYGYTF
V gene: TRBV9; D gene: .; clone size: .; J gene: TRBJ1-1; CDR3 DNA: TGTGCCGGCAGCGTAGGAAACGCGCGGACTGAAGCTTTCTTT; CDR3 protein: CAGSVGNARTEAFF
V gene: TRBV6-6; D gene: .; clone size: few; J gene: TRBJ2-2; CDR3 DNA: TGTGCCAGCAGTTACCTGGACCCCTGGACCGGGGAGCTGTTTTTT; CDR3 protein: CASSYLDPWTGELFF
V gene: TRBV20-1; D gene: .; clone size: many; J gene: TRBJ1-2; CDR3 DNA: TGCAGTGCTAGAGACCGCACCCTGGGACTTACCTATGGCTACACCTTC; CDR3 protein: CSARDRTLGLTYGYTF
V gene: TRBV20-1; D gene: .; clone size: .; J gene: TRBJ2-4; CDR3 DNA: TGCAGTGCGCCACTGTCCAGGGCCCTCGCCAAAAACATTCAGTACTTC; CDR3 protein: CSAPLSRALAKNIQYF
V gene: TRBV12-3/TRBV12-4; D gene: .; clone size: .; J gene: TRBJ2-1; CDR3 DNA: TGTGCCAGCAGTCCCCTAACAGGGAAAGCCTACAATGAGCAGTTCTTC; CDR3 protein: CASSPLTGKAYNEQFF
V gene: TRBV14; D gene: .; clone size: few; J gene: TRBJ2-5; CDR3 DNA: TGTGTCAGCAGCCCACGAGGCACAGCCCAAGAGACCCAGTACTTC; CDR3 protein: CVSSPRGTAQETQYF
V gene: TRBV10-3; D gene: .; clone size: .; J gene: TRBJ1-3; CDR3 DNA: TGTGCCATCAGCCCCACTACAGGGTCTGGAAACACCATATATTTT; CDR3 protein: CAISPTTGSGNTIYF
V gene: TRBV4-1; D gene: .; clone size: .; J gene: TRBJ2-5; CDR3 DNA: TGCGCCAGCAGCCAAGTGTTGTTGGCGGACCAGTACTTC; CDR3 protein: CASSQVLLADQYF
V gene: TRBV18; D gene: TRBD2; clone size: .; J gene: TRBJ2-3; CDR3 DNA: TGTGCCAGCTCACCATACAATAGCGGGCGAAGCACAGATACGCAGTATTTT; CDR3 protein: CASSPYNSGRSTDTQYF
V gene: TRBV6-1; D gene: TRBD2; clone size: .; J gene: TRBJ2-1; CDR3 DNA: TGTGCCAGCAGGAGCGGGACTAGCGGGACGCGGAGCTACAATGAGCAGTTCTTC; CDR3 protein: CASRSGTSGTRSYNEQFF